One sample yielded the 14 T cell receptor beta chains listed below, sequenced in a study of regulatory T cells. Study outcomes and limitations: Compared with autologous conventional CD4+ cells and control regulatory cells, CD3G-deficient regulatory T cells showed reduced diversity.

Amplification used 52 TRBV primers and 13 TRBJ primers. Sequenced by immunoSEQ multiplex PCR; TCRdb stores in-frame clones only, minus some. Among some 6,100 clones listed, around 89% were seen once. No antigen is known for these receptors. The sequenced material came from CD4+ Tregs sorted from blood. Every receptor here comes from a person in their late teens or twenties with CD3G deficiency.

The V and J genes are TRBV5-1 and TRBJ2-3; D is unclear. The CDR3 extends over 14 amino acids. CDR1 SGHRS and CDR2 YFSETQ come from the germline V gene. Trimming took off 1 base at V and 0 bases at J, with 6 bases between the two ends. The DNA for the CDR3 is TGCGCCAGCAGCTTGAGTACTAGCACAGATACGCAGTATTTT. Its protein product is CASSLSTSTDTQYF.

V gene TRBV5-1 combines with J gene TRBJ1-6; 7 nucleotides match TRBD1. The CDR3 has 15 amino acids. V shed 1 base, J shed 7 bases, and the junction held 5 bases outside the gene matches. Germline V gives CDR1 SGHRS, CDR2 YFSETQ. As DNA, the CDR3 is TGCGCCAGCAGCTTGCAGGGACAGCCAAATTCACCCCTCCACTTT. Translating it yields CASSLQGQPNSPLHF.

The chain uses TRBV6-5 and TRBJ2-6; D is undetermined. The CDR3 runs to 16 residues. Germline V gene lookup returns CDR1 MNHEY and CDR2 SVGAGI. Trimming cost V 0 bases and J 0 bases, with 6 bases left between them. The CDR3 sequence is CASSYSRRSGANVLTF. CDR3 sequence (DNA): TGTGCCAGCAGTTACTCGAGGCGCTCTGGGGCCAACGTCCTGACTTTC.

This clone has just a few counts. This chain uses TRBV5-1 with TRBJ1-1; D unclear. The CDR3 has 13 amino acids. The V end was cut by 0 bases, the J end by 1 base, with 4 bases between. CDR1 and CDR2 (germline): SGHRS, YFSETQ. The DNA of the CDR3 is TGCGCCAGCAGCTTGGGGAGGAACACTGAAGCTTTCTTT. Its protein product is CASSLGRNTEAFF.

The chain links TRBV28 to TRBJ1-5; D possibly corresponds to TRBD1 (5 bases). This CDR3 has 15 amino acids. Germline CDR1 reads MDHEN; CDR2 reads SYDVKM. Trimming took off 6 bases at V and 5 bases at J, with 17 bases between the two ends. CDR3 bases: TGTGCCAGCAGCCCGTCCCAGGGTTGGGATCAGCCCCAGCATTTT. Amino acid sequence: CASSPSQGWDQPQHF. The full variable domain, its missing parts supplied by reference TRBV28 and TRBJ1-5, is DVKVTQSSRYLVKRTGEKVFLECVQDMDHENMFWYRQDPGLGLRLIYFSYDVKMKEKGDIPEGYSVSREKKERFSLILESASTNQTSMYLCASSPSQGWDQPQHFGDGTRLSIL.

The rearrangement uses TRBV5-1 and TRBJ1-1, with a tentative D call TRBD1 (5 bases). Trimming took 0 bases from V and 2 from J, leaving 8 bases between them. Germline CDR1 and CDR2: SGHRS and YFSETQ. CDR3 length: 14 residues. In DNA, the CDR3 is TGCGCCAGCAGCTTGGAAGGGGTTAACACTGAAGCTTTCTTT. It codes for CASSLEGVNTEAFF.

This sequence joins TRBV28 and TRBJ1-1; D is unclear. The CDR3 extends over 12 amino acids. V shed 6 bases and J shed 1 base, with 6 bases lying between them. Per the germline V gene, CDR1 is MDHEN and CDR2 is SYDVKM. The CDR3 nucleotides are TGTGCCAGCAGGAACCCGAACACTGAAGCTTTCTTT. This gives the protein CASRNPNTEAFF.

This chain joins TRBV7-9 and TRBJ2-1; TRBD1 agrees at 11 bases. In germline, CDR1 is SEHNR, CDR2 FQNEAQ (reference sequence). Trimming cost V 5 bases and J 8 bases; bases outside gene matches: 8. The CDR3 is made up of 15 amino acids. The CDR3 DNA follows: TGTGCCAGCAGCCCCGGACAGGGGGCTATCGATGAGCAGTTCTTC. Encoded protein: CASSPGQGAIDEQFF. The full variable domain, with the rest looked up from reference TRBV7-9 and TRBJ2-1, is DTGVSQNPRHKITKRGQNVTFRCDPISEHNRLYWYRQTLGQGPEFLTYFQNEAQLEKSRLLSDRFSAERPKGSFSTLEIQRTEQGDSAMYLCASSPGQGAIDEQFFGPGTRLTVL.

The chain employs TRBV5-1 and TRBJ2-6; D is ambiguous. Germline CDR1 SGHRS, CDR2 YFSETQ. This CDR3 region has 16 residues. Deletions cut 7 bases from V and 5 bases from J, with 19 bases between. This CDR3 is CASLGGSQSRANVLTF. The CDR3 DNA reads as TGCGCCAGCCTTGGTGGTTCACAAAGTCGGGCCAACGTCCTGACTTTC.

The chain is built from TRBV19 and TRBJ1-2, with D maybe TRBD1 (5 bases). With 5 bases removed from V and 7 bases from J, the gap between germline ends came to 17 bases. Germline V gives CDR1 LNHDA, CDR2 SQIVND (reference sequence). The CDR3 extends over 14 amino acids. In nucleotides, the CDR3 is TGTGCCAGTAGTCCTCGGACATCCATGGGTGGCTACACCTTC. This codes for CASSPRTSMGGYTF. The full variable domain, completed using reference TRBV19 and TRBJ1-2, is DGGITQSPKYLFRKEGQNVTLSCEQNLNHDAMYWYRQDPGQGLRLIYYSQIVNDFQKGDIAEGYSVSREKKESFPLTVTSAQKNPTAFYLCASSPRTSMGGYTFGSGTRLTVV.

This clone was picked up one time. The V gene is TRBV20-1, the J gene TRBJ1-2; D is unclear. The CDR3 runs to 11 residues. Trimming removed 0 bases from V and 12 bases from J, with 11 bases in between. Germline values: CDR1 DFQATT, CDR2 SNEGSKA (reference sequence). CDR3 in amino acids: CSAREAEVDTF. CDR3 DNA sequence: TGCAGTGCTAGAGAAGCGGAGGTTGACACCTTC.

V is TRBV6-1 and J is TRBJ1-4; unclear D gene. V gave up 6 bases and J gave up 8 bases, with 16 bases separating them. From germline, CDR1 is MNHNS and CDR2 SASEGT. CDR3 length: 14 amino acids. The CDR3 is CASSPPEYTEKLFF. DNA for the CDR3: TGTGCCAGCAGCCCTCCGGAGTACACGGAAAAACTGTTTTTT.

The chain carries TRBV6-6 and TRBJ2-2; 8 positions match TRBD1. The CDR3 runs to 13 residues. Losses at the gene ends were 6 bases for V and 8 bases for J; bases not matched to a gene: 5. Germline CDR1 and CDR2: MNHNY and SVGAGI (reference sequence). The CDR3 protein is CASSKQGVGELFF. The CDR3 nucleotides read TGTGCCAGCAGCAAACAGGGGGTAGGGGAGCTGTTTTTT.

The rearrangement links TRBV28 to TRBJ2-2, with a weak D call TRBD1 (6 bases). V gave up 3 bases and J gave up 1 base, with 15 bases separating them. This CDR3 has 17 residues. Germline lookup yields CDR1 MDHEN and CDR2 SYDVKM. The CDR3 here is CASSLTKGVLNTGELFF. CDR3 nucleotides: TGTGCCAGCAGTTTGACAAAGGGGGTTCTGAACACCGGGGAGCTGTTTTTT.